Sequencing of this TCR beta chain was carried out in a study of T cell repertoires in cytomegalovirus infection. Study-wide context: Public TCR beta signatures marked donors with CMV infection and the matching HLA.

Findings of the study overall: Cumulative frequency (of public TCR beta family members) identified carriers of CMV plus the relevant HLA.

TCRdb ran MiXCR on the reads and lists one entry per CDR3 protein. The sample yields roughly 760,000 distinct CDR3 sequences, 35% seen once. Germline loops: CDR1 MDHEN, CDR2 SYDVKM. The CDR3 length is 18 residues. V trimming: 7 bases; J trimming: 3 bases; junction bases outside the gene matches: 12. This clonotype was seen a few times. Its antigen is unknown. The V call is TRBV28, the J call TRBJ2-1; 13 nucleotides agree with TRBD2. This clonotype was sampled from a human donor in good health (CMV status not recorded). Some clones in this sample may be carry-over from other donors' samples. The sequenced sample was PBMCs. The CDR3 DNA reads TGTGCCAGCACCCAAACGGGACTAGCGGGAAGTCTCTACAATGAGCAGTTCTTC. Protein sequence: CASTQTGLAGSLYNEQFF.